Only a few counts were recorded for the clone carrying this TCR beta chain. RNA was extracted from bulk tissue without any cell sorting. Between the trimmed V and J ends, which lost 2 bases and 2 bases, there was a span of 22 bases. The CDR3 has 17 amino acids. CDR1 is DFQATT and CDR2 is SNEGSKA in the germline V gene (reference sequence). The sample originates from a study of tumor and adjacent non-tumor tissue in lung cancer. The library came from three nested PCR rounds adapted from ARM-PCR protocols. Each CDR3 protein is one row after TCRdb ran MiXCR on the multiplex PCR reads. The top ten clones hold 15% of a sample with 89,000 or so distinct CDR3 sequences, about 66% of them seen once.

The source material was lung tumor tissue. This TCR was sampled from an older man with non-small cell lung cancer. The rearrangement uses TRBV20-1 and TRBJ2-7, with D perhaps matching TRBD1 (6 bases). The DNA for the CDR3 is TGCAGTGCTAGACCCCCCCGAGATCCAGGGGCCACCTACGAGCAGTACTTC. Translation: CSARPPRDPGATYEQYF.